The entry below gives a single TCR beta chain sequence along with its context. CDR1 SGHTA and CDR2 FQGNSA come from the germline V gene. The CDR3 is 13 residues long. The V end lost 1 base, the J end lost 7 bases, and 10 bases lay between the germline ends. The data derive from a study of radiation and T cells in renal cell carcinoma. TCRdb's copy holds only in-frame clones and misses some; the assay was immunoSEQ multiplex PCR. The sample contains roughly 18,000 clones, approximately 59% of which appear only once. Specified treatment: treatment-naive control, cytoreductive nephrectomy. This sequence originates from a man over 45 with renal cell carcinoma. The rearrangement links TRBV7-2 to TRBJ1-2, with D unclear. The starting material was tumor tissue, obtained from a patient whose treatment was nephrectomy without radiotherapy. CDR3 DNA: TGTGCCAGCAGCTTAGGTATATTAGCTGGCTACACCTTC. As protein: CASSLGILAGYTF. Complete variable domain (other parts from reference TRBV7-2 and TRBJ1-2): GAGVSQSPSNKVTEKGKDVELRCDPISGHTALYWYRQSLGQGLEFLIYFQGNSAPDKSGLPSDRFSAERTGGSVSTLTIQRTQQEDSAVYLCASSLGILAGYTFGSGTRLTVV.